A single sample gave rise to the 30 T cell receptor beta chains below, sequenced in a study of CD8 T cells in ankylosing spondylitis. TCRdb reanalysed the 5' RACE reads using MiXCR and keeps one entry per CDR3 protein. The data show about 230,000 distinct CDR3 sequences, with approximately 8.4% seen just once and around 4.4% held by the top ten. Sequencing was carried out using blood, either unsorted or a sorted T cell fraction (not recorded which). Source of these receptors: a female donor with ankylosing spondylitis or in good health (not recorded which).

This clonotype was detected many times. V gene TRBV10-3 combines with J gene TRBJ2-7, with 8 nucleotides matching TRBD2. J was trimmed by 0 bases and V by 4 bases; bases with no gene match: 5. CDR1 and CDR2 (germline): ENHRY, SYGVKD. CDR3 size: 15 residues. The DNA for the CDR3 is TGTGCCATCAGTGCGGTGCGGGAGGCCTCCTACGAGCAGTACTTC. Amino acid sequence: CAISAVREASYEQYF.

This clonotype occurred many times. V is TRBV9 and J is TRBJ2-2, with no clear D. This CDR3 comprises 13 residues. Germline CDR1 reads SGDLS; CDR2 reads YYNGEE. V was pared by 1 base and J by 7 bases, with 8 bases between. The CDR3 spells CASSVRDDGELFF. The DNA of the CDR3 is TGTGCCAGCAGCGTAAGGGATGACGGGGAGCTGTTTTTT.

Many counts were recorded for this clonotype. The chain links TRBV3-1 to TRBJ2-3, with 8 positions matching TRBD1. Germline V gives CDR1 LGHDT, CDR2 YNNKEL (reference sequence). With 4 bases clipped from V and 2 bases from J, the junction kept 2 bases outside the gene matches. This CDR3 contains 14 residues. CDR3 region: CASSPRGPTDTQYF. CDR3 nucleotides: TGTGCCAGCAGCCCCAGGGGGCCCACAGATACGCAGTATTTT.

There are many counts of this clonotype. CDR3 DNA: TGCGCCAGCAGCGTGGGACAGCTGAACACTGAAGCTTTCTTT. It codes for CASSVGQLNTEAFF. This sequence joins TRBV5-1 and TRBJ1-1; TRBD1 aligns across 7 bases. J was trimmed by 0 bases and V by 4 bases; bases with no gene match: 3. Germline V gene lookup returns CDR1 SGHRS and CDR2 YFSETQ. The CDR3 sequence is 14 residues long.

This clonotype was detected ten times or more. The rearrangement uses TRBV6-1 and TRBJ1-1; possibly TRBD1 for D (6 bases). This CDR3 contains 18 residues. CDR1 is MNHNS, CDR2 SASEGT, per germline. Trimming shortened V by 7 bases and J by 2 bases, and 26 bases separated the two germline ends. The CDR3 region is CASTPVPRFLGGNTEAFF. The CDR3 DNA sequence: TGTGCCAGCACCCCCGTCCCCAGGTTCTTAGGGGGTAACACTGAAGCTTTCTTT.

A word on this clonotype: It may be a read error: a sequence one base away is much more abundant. Here the CDR3 reads CASSPLGAYDVQFF. In DNA form, the CDR3 reads TGTGCCAGCTCACCACTAGGGGCCTACGATGTGCAGTTCTTC. The chain couples TRBV18 to TRBJ2-1, with a tentative D call TRBD1 (5 bases). Germline CDR1 is KGHSH and CDR2 is LQKENI. Trimming left V 1 base short and J 12 bases short, with 16 bases between. The CDR3 is made up of 14 amino acids. Variable domain in full (rest from reference TRBV18 and TRBJ2-1): NAGVMQNPRHLVRRRGQEARLRCSPMKGHSHVYWYRQLPEEGLKFMVYLQKENIIDESGMPKERFSAEFPKEGPSILRIQQVVRGDSAAYFCASSPLGAYDVQFFGPGTRLTVL.

Turning to this clonotype: With a much larger clone just one base away, this may be a read error. The V and J genes are TRBV12-5 and TRBJ2-7, with a tentative D call TRBD1 (6 bases). Between the trimmed V and J ends, which lost 0 bases and 6 bases, there was a span of 12 bases. Germline V gene sequence: CDR1 LGHNT, CDR2 FRNRAP. The CDR3 length is 14 residues. The CDR3 loop is CASGLVQGRGEQYF. The CDR3 DNA sequence: TGTGCTAGTGGTTTGGTACAGGGCCGGGGCGAGCAGTACTTC.

This clonotype was detected many times. The chain links TRBV12-3 or TRBV12-4 to TRBJ1-5; the D is unclear. Trimming left V 7 bases short and J 4 bases short, with 11 bases between. This CDR3 has 13 amino acids. In DNA form, the CDR3 reads TGTGCCAGCAAACGGGAGGGTAATCAGCCCCAGCATTTT. Encoded protein: CASKREGNQPQHF.

This clonotype occurred many times. The chain carries TRBV29-1 and TRBJ2-7; perhaps TRBD2 as D (6 bases). V dropped 3 bases and J dropped 5 bases, with 14 bases sitting between them. CDR3 length: 13 residues. Looked up from germline, CDR1 is SQVTM and CDR2 is ANQGSEA. CDR3 DNA: TGCAGCGTTGATGTCGGAGGGAGCAACGAGCAGTACTTC. Translating gives CSVDVGGSNEQYF.

This clonotype was found many times. This chain joins TRBV20-1 and TRBJ1-2; D ambiguous. V gave up 0 bases and J gave up 7 bases, with 18 bases separating them. The CDR3 loop spans 15 amino acids. Germline V gene data show CDR1 as DFQATT and CDR2 as SNEGSKA (reference sequence). The CDR3 DNA is TGCAGTGCTAGAGATCAGGCGAAGGGCCTCGGTGGCTACACCTTC. It codes for CSARDQAKGLGGYTF.

The table lists this clonotype with many counts. The gene calls are TRBV24-1 and TRBJ2-3; no clear D. The germline CDR1 and CDR2 sequences are KGHDR and SFDVKD. Trimming shortened V by 4 bases and J by 2 bases, and 3 bases separated the two germline ends. CDR3 length equals 12 residues. The CDR3 sequence is CATSENTDTQYF. The CDR3 nucleotides are TGTGCCACCAGTGAAAACACAGATACGCAGTATTTT.

This clonotype was detected only a few times. This chain joins TRBV11-2 and TRBJ1-6, with TRBD1 as a possible D gene (6 bases). The CDR3 has 16 residues. The germline gives CDR1 SGHAT, CDR2 FQNNGV. Trimming removed 5 bases from V and 6 bases from J, with 17 bases in between. CDR3 in amino acids: CASSQQDPGVNSPLHF. DNA for the CDR3: TGTGCCAGCAGCCAGCAGGATCCAGGGGTTAATTCACCCCTCCACTTT. The full variable domain, its missing parts supplied by reference TRBV11-2 and TRBJ1-6, is EAGVAQSPRYKIIEKRQSVAFWCNPISGHATLYWYQQILGQGPKLLIQFQNNGVVDDSQLPKDRFSAERLKGVDSTLKIQPAKLEDSAVYLCASSQQDPGVNSPLHFGNGTRLTVT.

At least ten counts were recorded for this clonotype. This chain links TRBV6-1 with TRBJ1-1, with D perhaps matching TRBD1 (5 bases). The CDR3 has 14 amino acids. V lost 6 bases and J 1 base, leaving 12 bases between the germline ends. Germline lookup yields CDR1 MNHNS and CDR2 SASEGT. This CDR3 is CASSSGFGNTEAFF. The DNA of the CDR3 is TGTGCCAGCAGCTCAGGGTTTGGGAACACTGAAGCTTTCTTT.

This clonotype was observed many times. This chain links TRBV5-4 with TRBJ1-2; D is ambiguous. Trimming left V 0 bases short and J 3 bases short, with 6 bases between. Germline-derived CDR1 and CDR2 are SGHNT and YYREEE (reference sequence). The CDR3 runs to 13 residues. CDR3 sequence: CASSLDSDYGYTF. Here the CDR3 DNA reads TGTGCCAGCAGCTTGGACAGCGACTATGGCTACACCTTC.

The rearrangement links TRBV7-2 to TRBJ1-1, with D uncertain. CDR1 is SGHTA and CDR2 is FQGNSA in the germline V gene. Trimming took 5 bases from V and 5 from J, leaving 15 bases between them. The CDR3 runs 14 residues. In DNA, the CDR3 is TGTGCCAGCAGCCTTAATAGGATCGTGACTGAAGCTTTCTTT. Its translation: CASSLNRIVTEAFF.

This clonotype was counted many times. This chain uses TRBV7-3 with TRBJ2-7; D possibly corresponds to TRBD2 (6 bases). From germline, CDR1 is SGHTA and CDR2 FQGTGA. The CDR3 consists of 14 residues. The V end was cut by 4 bases, the J end by 2 bases, with 12 bases between. CDR3 DNA: TGTGCCAGCAGCTACGGGACTGGTCCCTACGAGCAGTACTTC. This codes for CASSYGTGPYEQYF.

This clonotype was found many times. The V gene is TRBV20-1, the J gene TRBJ2-3, with no clear D. The CDR3 spans 15 residues. Trimming removed 5 bases from V and 7 bases from J, with 22 bases in between. Germline V gene lookup returns CDR1 DFQATT and CDR2 SNEGSKA (reference sequence). CDR3 nucleotide sequence: TGCAGTGCTCTCGACTCGGAGAGCCCTACGCATACGCAGTATTTT. Amino acids: CSALDSESPTHTQYF.

This clonotype has a count of ten or more. The chain combines TRBV12-3 or TRBV12-4 with TRBJ1-2, with D unclear. This CDR3 contains 16 residues. V lost 6 bases to trimming and J lost 1 base, with 18 bases between them. Here the CDR3 reads CASSIFGGALNYGYTF. The CDR3 DNA reads as TGTGCCAGCAGCATCTTTGGAGGCGCCCTTAACTATGGCTACACCTTC.

This clonotype was seen at least ten times. This chain connects TRBV6-1 to TRBJ2-7; a weak D match, TRBD1 (5 bases). The CDR3 runs 14 residues. The V and J ends lost 2 bases and 2 bases respectively, with 10 bases between them. Germline-derived CDR1 and CDR2 are MNHNS and SASEGT. CDR3 DNA: TGTGCCAGCAGTGAATTTAGGGGCACCTACGAGCAGTACTTC. Translation gives CASSEFRGTYEQYF.

As concerns this clonotype: A read error may account for a junction end that differs from germline. The chain links TRBV7-9 to TRBJ2-2, with D possibly TRBD2 on 5 matching bases. Germline V lookup: CDR1 SEHNR, CDR2 FQNEAQ (reference sequence). CDR3 size: 10 residues. The CDR3 coding sequence is TGTGCCAGTTCCCCCGGGAAGCTGTTTTTT. Translation gives CASSPGKLFF.

This clonotype has a count of ten or more. The V and J genes are TRBV20-1 and TRBJ2-5; the D gene is possibly TRBD2 (6 bases). The CDR3 is made up of 12 amino acids. Germline CDR1 reads DFQATT; CDR2 reads SNEGSKA (reference sequence). Between the trimmed V and J ends, which lost 6 bases and 4 bases, there was a span of 12 bases. This CDR3 is CSAHTSTETQYF. The CDR3 region has the DNA TGCAGTGCCCATACTAGCACAGAGACCCAGTACTTC.

This clonotype has at least ten counts. The gene calls are TRBV28 and TRBJ2-7, with D tentatively TRBD2 (6 bases). V dropped 3 bases and J dropped 4 bases, with 16 bases sitting between them. Germline CDR1 reads MDHEN; CDR2 reads SYDVKM. This CDR3 region has 15 residues. The CDR3: CASSFPEGREYEQYF. In DNA form, the CDR3 reads TGTGCCAGCAGTTTCCCGGAGGGCAGAGAATACGAGCAGTACTTC. Filled out from reference TRBV28 and TRBJ2-7, the complete variable domain reads DVKVTQSSRYLVKRTGEKVFLECVQDMDHENMFWYRQDPGLGLRLIYFSYDVKMKEKGDIPEGYSVSREKKERFSLILESASTNQTSMYLCASSFPEGREYEQYFGPGTRLTVT.

This clonotype has more than one count but fewer than ten. This chain links TRBV7-2 with TRBJ2-2, with D maybe TRBD2 (5 bases). Germline CDR1 reads SGHTA; CDR2 reads FQGNSA. Trimming pared 3 bases from V and 0 bases from J, leaving 11 bases between. The CDR3 spans 16 residues. In DNA form, the CDR3 reads TGTGCCAGCAGCTTGCGGGCAGGATCGAACACCGGGGAGCTGTTTTTT. It translates to CASSLRAGSNTGELFF.

The rearrangement joins TRBV5-4 to TRBJ2-1; 8 bases align to TRBD1. The CDR3 covers 14 residues. Germline V gene data show CDR1 as SGHNT and CDR2 as YYREEE (reference sequence). Germline trimming cut 9 bases from V and 6 bases from J; bases unmatched to any gene: 11. The CDR3 is CAMSPRDRLNEQFF. The CDR3 DNA reads as TGTGCCATGAGCCCTCGGGACAGGCTCAATGAGCAGTTCTTC.

Ten or more counts support this clonotype. The V and J genes are TRBV9 and TRBJ2-7; unclear D gene. The germline V gene has CDR1 SGDLS and CDR2 YYNGEE. V lost 3 bases and J lost 6, with 16 bases in between. CDR3 length equals 14 residues. The DNA for the CDR3 is TGTGCCAGCAGCGAGGCCCCGCTCAGCTCCGAGCAGTACTTC. It codes for CASSEAPLSSEQYF.

This clonotype was seen many times. The CDR3, as DNA: TGTGCCAGCAGCTTATTCAGGGGCCTTAATGAAAAACTGTTTTTT. This codes for CASSLFRGLNEKLFF. V and J are TRBV7-2 and TRBJ1-4, with a weak D call TRBD1 (6 bases). The germline V gene encodes CDR1 SGHTA and CDR2 FQGNSA. The CDR3 runs 15 residues. V shed 2 bases and J shed 4 bases, with 11 bases lying between them.

In this sample, this clonotype turned up a few times. The J gene is TRBJ2-1, the V gene TRBV20-1; D possibly corresponds to TRBD2 (7 bases). The CDR3 contains 19 residues. Per the germline V gene, CDR1 is DFQATT and CDR2 is SNEGSKA (reference sequence). V shed 3 bases and J shed 5 bases, with 29 bases lying between them. The CDR3 DNA reads TGCAGTGCTAGCGTGGGAGGGGGGCCCCTGCACAATGACCACAATGAGCAGTTCTTC. It is translated as CSASVGGGPLHNDHNEQFF.

There are many counts of this clonotype. The V gene is TRBV11-2, the J gene TRBJ1-1; 8 nucleotides align to TRBD1. The length of the CDR3 is 17 residues. The V and J ends lost 5 bases and 4 bases, in that order; junction bases with no gene match: 15. Germline V lookup: CDR1 SGHAT, CDR2 FQNNGV. DNA for the CDR3: TGTGCCAGCAGCCTCCGAACAGGACAGGGACAACTCACTGAAGCTTTCTTT. This encodes CASSLRTGQGQLTEAFF. Filled out from reference TRBV11-2 and TRBJ1-1, the complete variable domain reads EAGVAQSPRYKIIEKRQSVAFWCNPISGHATLYWYQQILGQGPKLLIQFQNNGVVDDSQLPKDRFSAERLKGVDSTLKIQPAKLEDSAVYLCASSLRTGQGQLTEAFFGQGTRLTVV.

This clonotype has ten or more counts. The rearrangement joins TRBV10-3 to TRBJ2-1, with 9 bases that match TRBD2. The CDR3 has 17 amino acids. V was pared by 7 bases and J by 9 bases, with 19 bases of the junction left unmatched. CDR1 is ENHRY, CDR2 SYGVKD, per germline. The CDR3 region is CAINAGGVVVRGGEQFF. CDR3 bases: TGTGCCATCAATGCGGGAGGGGTCGTAGTACGTGGTGGTGAGCAGTTCTTC.

At least ten counts were recorded for this clonotype. The V and J genes are TRBV20-1 and TRBJ2-1; D is perhaps TRBD2 (6 bases). The germline V and J ends were trimmed by 0 bases and 2 bases, with 20 bases remaining between them. Germline V gives CDR1 DFQATT, CDR2 SNEGSKA (reference sequence). The CDR3 runs 18 residues. The CDR3 coding sequence is TGCAGTGCTAGAGACCCCCTTGGTAGCGGTGTAGCCTACAATGAGCAGTTCTTC. Amino acid sequence: CSARDPLGSGVAYNEQFF.